The subject of this entry is one T cell receptor (beta chain). The data belong to a study of blood T cell repertoires in COVID-19. Across the study: Some COVID-19 samples were acute and others convalescent; all came from the United States, Italy and Spain. PBMCs, B-cell-depleted T cells, or T cells provided the cDNA or gDNA that made up the material.

In the study's own analysis: Amplification of reference gene primers was used by the study to estimate nucleated cell counts. The assay was immunoSEQ multiplex PCR, and TCRdb's table has in-frame clones only and misses some. V and J calls and clone size are given by that table; D and trimming were obtained from the DNA. This sample carries roughly 60,000 clones, 84% of them seen once, and the ten largest clones take roughly a sixth. One Seattle source followed patients from active infection through their disease course. This CDR3 is built from 15 residues. Looked up from germline, CDR1 is LGHNA and CDR2 is YNFKEQ. With V trimmed by 4 bases and J by 5 bases, 2 bases remained unmatched.

V and J are TRBV4-2 and TRBJ2-1; TRBD2 aligns across 13 bases. This clonotype was obtained from a man between 60 and 75 years old with COVID-19, enrolled during active disease. The sequenced sample was peripheral blood. CDR3 bases: TGTGCCAGCAGCCTTGGGACTAGCGGGAACAATGAGCAGTTCTTC. The encoded protein is CASSLGTSGNNEQFF.